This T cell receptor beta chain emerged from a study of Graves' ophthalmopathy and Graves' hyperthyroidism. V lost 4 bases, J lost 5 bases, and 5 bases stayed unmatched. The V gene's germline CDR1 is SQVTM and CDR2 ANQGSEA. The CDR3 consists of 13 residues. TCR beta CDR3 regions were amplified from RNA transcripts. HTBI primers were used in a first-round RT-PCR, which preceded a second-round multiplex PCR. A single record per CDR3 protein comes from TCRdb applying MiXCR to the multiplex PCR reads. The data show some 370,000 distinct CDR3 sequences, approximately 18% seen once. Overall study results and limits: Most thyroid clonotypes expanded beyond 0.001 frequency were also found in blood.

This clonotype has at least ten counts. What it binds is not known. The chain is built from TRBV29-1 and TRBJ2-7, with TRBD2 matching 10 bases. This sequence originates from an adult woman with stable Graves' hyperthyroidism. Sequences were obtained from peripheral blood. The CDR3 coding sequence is TGCAGCGTTGCTAGCGGGAGAAACAACGAGCAGTACTTC. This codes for CSVASGRNNEQYF.